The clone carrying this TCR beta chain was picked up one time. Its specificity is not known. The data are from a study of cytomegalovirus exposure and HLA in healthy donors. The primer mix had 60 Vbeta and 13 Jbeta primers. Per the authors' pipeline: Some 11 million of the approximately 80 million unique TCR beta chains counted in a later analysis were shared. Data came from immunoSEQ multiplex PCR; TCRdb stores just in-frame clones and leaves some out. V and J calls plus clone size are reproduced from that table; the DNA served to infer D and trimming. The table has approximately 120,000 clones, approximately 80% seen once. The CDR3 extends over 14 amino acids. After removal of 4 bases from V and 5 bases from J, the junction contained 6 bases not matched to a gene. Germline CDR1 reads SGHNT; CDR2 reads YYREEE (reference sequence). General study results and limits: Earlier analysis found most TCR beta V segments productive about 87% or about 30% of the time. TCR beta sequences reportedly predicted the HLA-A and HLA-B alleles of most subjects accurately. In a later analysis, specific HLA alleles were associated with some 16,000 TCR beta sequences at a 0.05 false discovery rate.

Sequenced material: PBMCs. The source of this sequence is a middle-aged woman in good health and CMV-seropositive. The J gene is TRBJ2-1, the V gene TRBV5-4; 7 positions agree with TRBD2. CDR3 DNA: TGTGCCAGCAGCCCGGGGGGACTCGACAATGAGCAGTTCTTC. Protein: CASSPGGLDNEQFF.